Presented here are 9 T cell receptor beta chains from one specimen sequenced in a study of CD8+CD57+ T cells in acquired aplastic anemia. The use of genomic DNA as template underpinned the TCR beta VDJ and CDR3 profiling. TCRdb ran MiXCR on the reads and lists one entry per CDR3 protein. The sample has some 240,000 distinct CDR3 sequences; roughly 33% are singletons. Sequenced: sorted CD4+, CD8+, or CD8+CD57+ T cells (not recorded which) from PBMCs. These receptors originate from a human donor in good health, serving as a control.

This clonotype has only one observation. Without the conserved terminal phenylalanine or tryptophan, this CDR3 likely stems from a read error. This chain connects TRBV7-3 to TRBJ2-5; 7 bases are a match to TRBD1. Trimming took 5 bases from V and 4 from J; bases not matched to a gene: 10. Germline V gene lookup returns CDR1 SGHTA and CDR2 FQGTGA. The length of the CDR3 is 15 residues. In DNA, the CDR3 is TGTGCCAGCAGCCCACAGGGGACCTGGGGAGAGACCCAGTACCTC. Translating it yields CASSPQGTWGETQYL.

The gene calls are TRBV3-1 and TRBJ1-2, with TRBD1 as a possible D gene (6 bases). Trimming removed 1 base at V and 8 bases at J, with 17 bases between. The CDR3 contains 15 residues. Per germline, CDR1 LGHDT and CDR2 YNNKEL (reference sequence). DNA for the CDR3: TGTGCCAGCAGCCAAGGAACGACCCAGGGGCGCGGCTACACCTTC. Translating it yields CASSQGTTQGRGYTF. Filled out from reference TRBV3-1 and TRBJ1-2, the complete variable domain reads DTAVSQTPKYLVTQMGNDKSIKCEQNLGHDTMYWYKQDSKKFLKIMFSYNNKELIINETVPNRFSPKSPDKAHLNLHINSLELGDSAVYFCASSQGTTQGRGYTFGSGTRLTVV.

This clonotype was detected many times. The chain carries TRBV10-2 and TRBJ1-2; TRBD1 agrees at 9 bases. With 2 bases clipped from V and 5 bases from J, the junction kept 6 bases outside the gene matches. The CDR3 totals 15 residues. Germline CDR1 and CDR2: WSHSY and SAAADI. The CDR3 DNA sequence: TGCGCCAGCAGTGAGCCCACAGGGGGCGAGTATGGCTACACCTTC. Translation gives CASSEPTGGEYGYTF.

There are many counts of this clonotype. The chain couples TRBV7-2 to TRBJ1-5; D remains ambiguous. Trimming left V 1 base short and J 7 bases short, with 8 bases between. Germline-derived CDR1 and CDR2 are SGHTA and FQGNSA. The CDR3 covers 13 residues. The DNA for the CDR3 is TGTGCCAGCAGCTTAGGATGGCGGCAGCCCCAGCATTTT. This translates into CASSLGWRQPQHF.

The DNA for the CDR3 is TGTGCCTGGAGTCCCGAATGGGATGAAAAACTGTTTTTT. Translated, it gives CAWSPEWDEKLFF. The chain links TRBV30 to TRBJ1-4, with D uncertain. The V end lost 2 bases, the J end lost 6 bases, and 10 bases lay between the germline ends. Looked up from germline, CDR1 is GTSNPN and CDR2 is SVGIG (reference sequence). The CDR3 totals 13 residues.

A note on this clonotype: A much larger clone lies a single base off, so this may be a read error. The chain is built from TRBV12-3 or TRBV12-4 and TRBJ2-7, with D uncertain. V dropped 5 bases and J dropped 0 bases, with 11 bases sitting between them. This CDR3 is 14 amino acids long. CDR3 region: CASSRAISSYEQYF. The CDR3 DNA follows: TGTGCCAGCAGTAGGGCCATAAGCTCCTACGAGCAGTACTTC.

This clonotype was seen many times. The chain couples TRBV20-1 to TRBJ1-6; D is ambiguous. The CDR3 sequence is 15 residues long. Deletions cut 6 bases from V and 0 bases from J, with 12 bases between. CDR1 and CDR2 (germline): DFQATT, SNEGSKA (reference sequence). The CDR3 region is CSARSRSSYNSPLHF. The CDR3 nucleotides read TGCAGTGCCCGCAGCCGGAGCTCCTATAATTCACCCCTCCACTTT.

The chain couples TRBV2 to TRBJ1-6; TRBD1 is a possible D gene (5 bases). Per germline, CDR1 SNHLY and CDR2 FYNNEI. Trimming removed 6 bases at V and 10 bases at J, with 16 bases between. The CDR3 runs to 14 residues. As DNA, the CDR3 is TGTGCCAGCAGCGCCGGGACCCAAGTGTCACCCCTCCACTTT. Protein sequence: CASSAGTQVSPLHF.

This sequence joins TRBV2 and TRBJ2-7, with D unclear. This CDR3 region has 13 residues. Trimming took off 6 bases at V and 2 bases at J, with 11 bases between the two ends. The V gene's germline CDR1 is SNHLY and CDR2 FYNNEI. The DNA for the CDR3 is TGTGCCAGCAGAGAAAGGGAAACCTACGAGCAGTACTTC. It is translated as CASRERETYEQYF.